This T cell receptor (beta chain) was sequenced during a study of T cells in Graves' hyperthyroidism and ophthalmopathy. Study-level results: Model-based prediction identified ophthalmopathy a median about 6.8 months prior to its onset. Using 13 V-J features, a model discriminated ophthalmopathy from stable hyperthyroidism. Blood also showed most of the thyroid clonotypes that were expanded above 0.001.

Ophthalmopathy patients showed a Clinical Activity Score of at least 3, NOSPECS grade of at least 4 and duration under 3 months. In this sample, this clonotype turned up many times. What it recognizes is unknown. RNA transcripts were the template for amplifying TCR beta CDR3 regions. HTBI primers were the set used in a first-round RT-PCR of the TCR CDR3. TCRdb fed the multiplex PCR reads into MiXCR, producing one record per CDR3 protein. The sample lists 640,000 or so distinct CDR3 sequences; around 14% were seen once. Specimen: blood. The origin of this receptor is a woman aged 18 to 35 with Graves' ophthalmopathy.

The DNA of the CDR3 is TGTGCCAGCAGCTTGAAGGGGCGACAGGGACCTAACTATGGCTACACCTTC. It yields the protein CASSLKGRQGPNYGYTF. The V gene is TRBV7-9, the J gene TRBJ1-2; 7 nucleotides match TRBD1. V dropped 3 bases and J dropped 0; count of bases not matched to a gene: 10. Germline V gives CDR1 SEHNR, CDR2 FQNEAQ (reference sequence). There are 17 residues in the CDR3.